This T cell receptor beta chain was found in a study of technical replicates of blood from several donors. Assay: immunoSEQ multiplex PCR; the TCRdb copy retains only in-frame clones and omits some. Of about 72,000 clones in the sample, approximately 92% were seen once. From germline, CDR1 is SEHNR and CDR2 FQNEAQ (reference sequence). CDR3 length: 17 residues. Unmatched junction bases numbered 17, after V lost 8 bases and J lost 4 bases. The V call is TRBV7-9, the J call TRBJ2-5, with TRBD2 matching 9 bases. This receptor was taken from a human donor in good health. Sequenced material: T cells isolated from PBMCs. CDR3 amino acids: CASVGSGSVGFGETQYF. CDR3 DNA: TGTGCCAGCGTCGGTAGCGGGAGTGTCGGCTTCGGAGAGACCCAGTACTTC.